A selection of T cell receptor beta chains follows, all from one sample in a study of blood T cell repertoires in COVID-19. The repertoire was sequenced with immunoSEQ multiplex PCR; TCRdb's copy has only in-frame clones and lacks some. The table shows 250,000 to 350,000 clones, with roughly 84% occurring only once. What was sequenced was peripheral blood. The receptors derive from a human donor with COVID-19, enrolled during active disease. The donor label of this sample is uncertain. The CDR3 runs from the conserved cysteine through the conserved F or W. Fields, in order: V gene, J gene, CDR3 protein.

v_gene: TRBV28
j_gene: TRBJ2-7
CDR3aa: CASSLRLAGEQYF

v_gene: TRBV19
j_gene: TRBJ2-3
CDR3aa: CASSSRDRGRSTTDTQYF

v_gene: TRBV19
j_gene: TRBJ1-1
CDR3aa: CASSTTENTEAFF

v_gene: TRBV10-2
j_gene: TRBJ2-7
CDR3aa: CASSLTGYEQYF

v_gene: TRBV28
j_gene: TRBJ2-1
CDR3aa: CASTLWLAGSYNEQFF

v_gene: TRBV6-2/TRBV6-3
j_gene: TRBJ2-1
CDR3aa: CASSLAASYNEQFF

v_gene: TRBV4-2
j_gene: TRBJ2-5
CDR3aa: CASSHIRRVGETQYF

v_gene: TRBV28
j_gene: TRBJ1-5
CDR3aa: CASSLGSGGLQPQHF

v_gene: TRBV20-1
j_gene: TRBJ1-2
CDR3aa: CSARGFYGYTF

v_gene: TRBV6-5
j_gene: TRBJ2-2
CDR3aa: CASSPPGGRAGELFF

v_gene: TRBV11-2
j_gene: TRBJ1-1
CDR3aa: CASSFRNTEAFF

v_gene: TRBV11-2
j_gene: TRBJ1-1
CDR3aa: CASSFGGGRAEAFF

v_gene: TRBV7-2
j_gene: TRBJ2-1
CDR3aa: CASSLAASGRVGEQFF

v_gene: TRBV28
j_gene: TRBJ2-1
CDR3aa: CASRKQGSYNEQFF

v_gene: TRBV11-3
j_gene: TRBJ2-3
CDR3aa: CASSLRAGGSDTQYF

v_gene: TRBV5-6
j_gene: TRBJ1-1
CDR3aa: CASSPRTNTEAFF

v_gene: TRBV19
j_gene: TRBJ2-7
CDR3aa: CASSLSGASSYEQYF

v_gene: TRBV12-5
j_gene: TRBJ2-7
CDR3aa: CASGLVLFRGGRAYEQYF

v_gene: TRBV5-8
j_gene: TRBJ1-6
CDR3aa: CASSFGEAQYNSPLHF

v_gene: TRBV7-8
j_gene: TRBJ1-1
CDR3aa: CASSLLIRGYTEAFF

v_gene: TRBV6-1
j_gene: TRBJ2-7
CDR3aa: CASSEEGTSYGTPYEQYF

v_gene: TRBV4-2
j_gene: TRBJ1-3
CDR3aa: CASSQEGTGVSGNTIYF

v_gene: TRBV7-8
j_gene: TRBJ1-1
CDR3aa: CASSSRVSTGQGPNTEAFF

v_gene: TRBV6-5
j_gene: TRBJ2-5
CDR3aa: CASSYGPLQKETQYF

v_gene: TRBV28
j_gene: TRBJ1-5
CDR3aa: CASSPGQVNRPQHF